Below are 5 T cell receptor beta chains sequenced from a single sample in a study of shared clonotypes between healthy human individuals. The method was immunoSEQ multiplex PCR; TCRdb's version includes in-frame clones alone and lacks a portion of them. Here the sample spans a few hundred thousand clones, roughly 97% being singletons. Material: naive CD4+ T cells sorted from blood. As to subset: CD45RA+ positively selected. Every receptor here comes from a woman aged 25 to 39 in good health.

CDR3 residues: CASSPPAGGKNIQYF. As DNA, the CDR3 is TGTGCCAGCTCACCACCGGCCGGGGGAAAAAACATTCAGTACTTC. The chain recombines TRBV18 with TRBJ2-4, with D possibly TRBD2 on 6 matching bases. The CDR3 length is 15 residues. The germline V gene encodes CDR1 KGHSH and CDR2 LQKENI. The germline V and J ends were trimmed by 0 bases and 4 bases, with 10 bases remaining between them.

The rearrangement joins TRBV6-6 to TRBJ2-7; 11 bases match TRBD1. The V gene's germline CDR1 is MNHNY and CDR2 SVGAGI (reference sequence). CDR3 size: 15 residues. V lost 9 bases and J lost 6; bases outside the gene matches: 13. The CDR3 sequence: CASCLHGTGGAEQYF. The CDR3 DNA reads as TGTGCCAGTTGCCTTCACGGGACAGGGGGTGCCGAGCAGTACTTC.

V is TRBV19 and J is TRBJ2-1; D not certain. V lost 6 bases and J lost 0, with 15 bases in between. The germline CDR1 and CDR2 sequences are LNHDA and SQIVND (reference sequence). The CDR3 runs 16 residues. The CDR3 DNA sequence: TGTGCCAGTAGCTCGAGAGGCCCGAGCTCCTACAATGAGCAGTTCTTC. It is translated as CASSSRGPSSYNEQFF.

The chain carries TRBV28 and TRBJ2-3, with TRBD1 matching over 8 bases. The trim removed 1 base at V and 5 bases at J, leaving 5 bases unmatched. The CDR3 contains 15 residues. The germline V gene has CDR1 MDHEN and CDR2 SYDVKM. This chain's CDR3 is CASSLSQGGIDTQYF. CDR3 nucleotide sequence: TGTGCCAGCAGTTTATCACAGGGGGGAATAGATACGCAGTATTTT.

The rearrangement links TRBV5-4 to TRBJ2-7; TRBD2 agrees at 9 bases. CDR3 size: 15 residues. Germline trimming cut 1 base from V and 4 bases from J; bases unmatched to any gene: 6. CDR1 SGHNT and CDR2 YYREEE come from the germline V gene (reference sequence). CDR3 amino acids: CASSLIGGLAYEQYF. DNA for the CDR3: TGTGCCAGCAGCTTGATCGGTGGACTAGCGTACGAGCAGTACTTC.